This T cell receptor beta chain was sequenced in a study of cytomegalovirus exposure and HLA in healthy donors. 60 Vbeta and 13 Jbeta primers were used in PCR. Produced via immunoSEQ multiplex PCR; TCRdb's table is partial and in-frame only. This table has 250,000 to 350,000 clones, roughly 88% appearing once. The sequence was obtained from a man aged 35-49 years in good health and CMV-seropositive. Sequenced input: PBMCs.

The CDR3, as DNA: TGTGCCAGCTCATCAGGGGCTCAAGAGACCCAGTACTTC. This codes for CASSSGAQETQYF. The genes are TRBV18 and TRBJ2-5, with D tentatively TRBD1 (6 bases). Trimming pared 5 bases from V and 2 bases from J, leaving 9 bases between. This CDR3 has 13 residues. In germline, CDR1 is KGHSH, CDR2 LQKENI.